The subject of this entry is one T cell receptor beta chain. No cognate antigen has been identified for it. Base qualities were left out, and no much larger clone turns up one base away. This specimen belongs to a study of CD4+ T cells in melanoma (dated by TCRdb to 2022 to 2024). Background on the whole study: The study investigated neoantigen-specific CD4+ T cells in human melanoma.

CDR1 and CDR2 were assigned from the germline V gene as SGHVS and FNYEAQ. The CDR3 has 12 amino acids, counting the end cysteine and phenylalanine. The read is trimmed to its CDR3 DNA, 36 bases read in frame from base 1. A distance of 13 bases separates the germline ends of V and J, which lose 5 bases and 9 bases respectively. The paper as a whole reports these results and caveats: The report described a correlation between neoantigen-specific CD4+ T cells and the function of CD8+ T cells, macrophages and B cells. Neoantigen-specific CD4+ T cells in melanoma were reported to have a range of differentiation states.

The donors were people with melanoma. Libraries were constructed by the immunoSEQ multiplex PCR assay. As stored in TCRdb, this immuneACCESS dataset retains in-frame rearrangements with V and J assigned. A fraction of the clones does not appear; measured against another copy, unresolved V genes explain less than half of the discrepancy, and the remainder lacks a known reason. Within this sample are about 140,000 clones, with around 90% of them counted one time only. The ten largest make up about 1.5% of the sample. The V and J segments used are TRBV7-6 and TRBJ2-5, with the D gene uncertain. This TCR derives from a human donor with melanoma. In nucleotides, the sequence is TGTGCCAGCAGCGCAATGGTCTGGGCCCAGTACTTC. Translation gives CASSAMVWAQYF.